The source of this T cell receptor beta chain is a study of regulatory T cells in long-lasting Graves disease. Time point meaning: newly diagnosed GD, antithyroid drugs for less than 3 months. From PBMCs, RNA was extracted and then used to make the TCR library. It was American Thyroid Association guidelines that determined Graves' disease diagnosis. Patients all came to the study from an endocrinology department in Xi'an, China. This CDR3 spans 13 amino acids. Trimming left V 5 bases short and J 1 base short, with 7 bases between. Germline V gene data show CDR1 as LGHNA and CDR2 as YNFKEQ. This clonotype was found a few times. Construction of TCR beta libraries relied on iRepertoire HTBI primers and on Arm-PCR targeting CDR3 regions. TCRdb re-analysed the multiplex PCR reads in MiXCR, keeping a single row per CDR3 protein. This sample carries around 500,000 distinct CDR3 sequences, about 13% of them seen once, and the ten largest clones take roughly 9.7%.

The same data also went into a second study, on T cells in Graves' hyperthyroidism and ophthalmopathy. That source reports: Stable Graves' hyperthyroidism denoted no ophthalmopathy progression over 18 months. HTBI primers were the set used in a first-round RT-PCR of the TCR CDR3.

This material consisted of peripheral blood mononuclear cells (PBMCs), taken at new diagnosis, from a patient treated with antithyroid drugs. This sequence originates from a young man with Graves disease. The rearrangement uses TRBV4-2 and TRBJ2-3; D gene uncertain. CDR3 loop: CASSAIGTDTQYF. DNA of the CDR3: TGTGCCAGCAGCGCCATTGGCACAGATACGCAGTATTTT.